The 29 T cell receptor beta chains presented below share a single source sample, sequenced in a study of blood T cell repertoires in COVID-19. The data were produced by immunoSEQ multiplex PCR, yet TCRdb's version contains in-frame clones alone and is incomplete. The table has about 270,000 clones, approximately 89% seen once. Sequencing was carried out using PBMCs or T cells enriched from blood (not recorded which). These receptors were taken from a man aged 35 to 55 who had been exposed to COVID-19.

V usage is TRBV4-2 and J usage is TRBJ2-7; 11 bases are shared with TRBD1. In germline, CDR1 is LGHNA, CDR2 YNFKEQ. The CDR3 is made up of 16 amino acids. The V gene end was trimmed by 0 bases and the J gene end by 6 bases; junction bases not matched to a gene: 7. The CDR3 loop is CASSQEFRTGGGEQYF. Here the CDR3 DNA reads TGTGCCAGCAGCCAAGAGTTTAGGACAGGGGGCGGCGAGCAGTACTTC.

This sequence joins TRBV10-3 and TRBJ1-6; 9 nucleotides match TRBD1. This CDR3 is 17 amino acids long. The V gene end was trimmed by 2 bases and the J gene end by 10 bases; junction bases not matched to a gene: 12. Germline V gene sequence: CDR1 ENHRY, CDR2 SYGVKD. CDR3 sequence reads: CAISEGTGSWVRSPLHF. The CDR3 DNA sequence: TGTGCCATCAGTGAGGGGACAGGGTCGTGGGTCCGATCACCCCTCCACTTT.

The CDR3 DNA sequence: TGTGCCAGTAGAGTCGGGCCAGGGGGTGGTTCACCCCTCCACTTT. Protein sequence: CASRVGPGGGSPLHF. The gene calls are TRBV19 and TRBJ1-6, with 7 bases matching TRBD1. V lost 6 bases to trimming and J lost 9 bases; unmatched junction nucleotides: 11. The germline gives CDR1 LNHDA, CDR2 SQIVND (reference sequence). CDR3 length equals 15 residues.

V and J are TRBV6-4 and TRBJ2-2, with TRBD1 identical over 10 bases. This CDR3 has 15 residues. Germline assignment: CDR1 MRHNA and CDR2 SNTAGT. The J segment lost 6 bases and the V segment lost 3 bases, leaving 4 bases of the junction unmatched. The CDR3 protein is CASSEGTGEAGELFF. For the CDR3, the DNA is TGTGCCAGCAGTGAGGGGACAGGGGAAGCCGGGGAGCTGTTTTTT.

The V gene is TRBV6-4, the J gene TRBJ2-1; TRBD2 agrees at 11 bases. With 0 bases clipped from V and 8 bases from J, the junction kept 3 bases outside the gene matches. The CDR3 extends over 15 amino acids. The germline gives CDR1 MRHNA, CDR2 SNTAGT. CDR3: CASSDSTSGSDEQFF. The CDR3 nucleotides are TGTGCCAGCAGTGACTCTACTAGCGGGAGCGATGAGCAGTTCTTC.

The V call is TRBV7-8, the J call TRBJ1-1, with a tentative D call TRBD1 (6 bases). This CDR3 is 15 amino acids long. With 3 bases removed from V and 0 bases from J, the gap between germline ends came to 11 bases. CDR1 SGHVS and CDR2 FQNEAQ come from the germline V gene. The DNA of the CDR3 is TGTGCCAGCAGCTTTTGGGGACAAGTGAACACTGAAGCTTTCTTT. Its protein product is CASSFWGQVNTEAFF. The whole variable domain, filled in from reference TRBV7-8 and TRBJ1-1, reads GAGVSQSPRYKVAKRGQDVALRCDPISGHVSLFWYQQALGQGPEFLTYFQNEAQLDKSGLPSDRFFAERPEGSVSTLKIQRTQQEDSAVYLCASSFWGQVNTEAFFGQGTRLTVV.

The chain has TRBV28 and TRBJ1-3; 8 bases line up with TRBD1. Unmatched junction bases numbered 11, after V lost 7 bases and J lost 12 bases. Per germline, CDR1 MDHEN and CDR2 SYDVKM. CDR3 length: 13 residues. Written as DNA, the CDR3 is TGTGCCAGCACCCTGGGACAGGCGTCTGACATATATTTT. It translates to CASTLGQASDIYF.

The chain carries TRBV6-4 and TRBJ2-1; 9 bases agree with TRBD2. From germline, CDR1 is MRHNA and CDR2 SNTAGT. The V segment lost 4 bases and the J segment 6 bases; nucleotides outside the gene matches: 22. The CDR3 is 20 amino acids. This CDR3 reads CASSAPVPYLAGGPFNEQFF. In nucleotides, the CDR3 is TGTGCCAGCAGTGCGCCCGTTCCCTACCTGGCGGGAGGGCCCTTCAATGAGCAGTTCTTC.

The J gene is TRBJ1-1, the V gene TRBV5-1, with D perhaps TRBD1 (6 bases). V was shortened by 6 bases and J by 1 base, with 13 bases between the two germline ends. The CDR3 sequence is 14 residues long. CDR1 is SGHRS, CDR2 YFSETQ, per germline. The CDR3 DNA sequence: TGCGCCAGCACCCCGACAGGTGAGAACACTGAAGCTTTCTTT. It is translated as CASTPTGENTEAFF.

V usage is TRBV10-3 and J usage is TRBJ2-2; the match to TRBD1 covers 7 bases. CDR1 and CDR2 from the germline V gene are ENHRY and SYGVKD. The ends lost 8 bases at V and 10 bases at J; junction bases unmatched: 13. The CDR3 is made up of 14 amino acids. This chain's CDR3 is CAISDRETPVELFF. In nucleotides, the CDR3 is TGTGCCATCTCCGACAGGGAAACACCGGTGGAGCTGTTTTTT.

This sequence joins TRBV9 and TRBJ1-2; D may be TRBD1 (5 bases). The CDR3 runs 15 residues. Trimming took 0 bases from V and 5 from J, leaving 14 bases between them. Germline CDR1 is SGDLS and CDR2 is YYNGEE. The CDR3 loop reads CASSVAAGGEYGYTF. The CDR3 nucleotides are TGTGCCAGCAGCGTAGCTGCGGGGGGGGAGTATGGCTACACCTTC.

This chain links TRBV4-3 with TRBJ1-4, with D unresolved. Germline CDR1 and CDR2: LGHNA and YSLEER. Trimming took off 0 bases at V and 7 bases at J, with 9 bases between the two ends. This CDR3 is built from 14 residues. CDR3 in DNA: TGCGCCAGCAGCCAAGAGTGGACTTCTGAAAAACTGTTTTTT. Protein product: CASSQEWTSEKLFF.

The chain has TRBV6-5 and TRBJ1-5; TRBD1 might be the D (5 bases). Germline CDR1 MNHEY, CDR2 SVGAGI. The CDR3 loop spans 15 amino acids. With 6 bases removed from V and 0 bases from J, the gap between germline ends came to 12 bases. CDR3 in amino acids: CASRPDTYSNQPQHF. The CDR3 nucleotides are TGTGCCAGCAGACCGGACACGTATAGCAATCAGCCCCAGCATTTT.

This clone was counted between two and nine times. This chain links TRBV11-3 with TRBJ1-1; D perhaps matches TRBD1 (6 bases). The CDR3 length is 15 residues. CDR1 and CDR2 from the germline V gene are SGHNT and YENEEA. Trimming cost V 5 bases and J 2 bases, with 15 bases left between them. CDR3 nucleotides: TGTGCCAGCAGCCCGCAGGGGCAGAGAAACACTGAAGCTTTCTTT. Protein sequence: CASSPQGQRNTEAFF. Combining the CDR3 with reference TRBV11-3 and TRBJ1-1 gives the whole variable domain EAGVVQSPRYKIIEKKQPVAFWCNPISGHNTLYWYLQNLGQGPELLIRYENEEAVDDSQLPKDRFSAERLKGVDSTLKIQPAELGDSAVYLCASSPQGQRNTEAFFGQGTRLTVV.

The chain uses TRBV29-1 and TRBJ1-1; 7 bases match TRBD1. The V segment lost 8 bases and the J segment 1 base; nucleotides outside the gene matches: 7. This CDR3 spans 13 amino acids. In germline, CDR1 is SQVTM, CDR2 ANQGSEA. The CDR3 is CSLGTDPNTEAFF. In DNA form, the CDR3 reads TGCAGCCTTGGGACAGACCCGAACACTGAAGCTTTCTTT. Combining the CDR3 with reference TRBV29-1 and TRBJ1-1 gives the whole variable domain SAVISQKPSRDICQRGTSLTIQCQVDSQVTMMFWYRQQPGQSLTLIATANQGSEATYESGFVIDKFPISRPNLTFSTLTVSNMSPEDSSIYLCSLGTDPNTEAFFGQGTRLTVV.

CDR3 amino acids: CASSLSLAASTDTQYF. CDR3 DNA: TGTGCCAGCAGCTTAAGTCTAGCGGCGAGCACAGATACGCAGTATTTT. J is TRBJ2-3 and V is TRBV7-2; 7 bases fit TRBD2. The CDR3 runs 16 residues. Germline CDR1 reads SGHTA; CDR2 reads FQGNSA. V lost 2 bases, J lost 0 bases, and 5 bases stayed unmatched.

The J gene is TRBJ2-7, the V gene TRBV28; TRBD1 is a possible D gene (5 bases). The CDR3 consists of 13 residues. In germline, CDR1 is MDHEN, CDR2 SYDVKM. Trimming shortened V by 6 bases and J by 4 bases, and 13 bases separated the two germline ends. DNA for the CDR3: TGTGCCAGCAGCCGACAGACTGGGTACGAGCAGTACTTC. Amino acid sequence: CASSRQTGYEQYF.

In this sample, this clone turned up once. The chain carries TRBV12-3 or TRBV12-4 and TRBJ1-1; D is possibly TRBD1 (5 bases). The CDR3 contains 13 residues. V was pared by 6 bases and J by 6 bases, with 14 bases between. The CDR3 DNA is TGTGCCAGCAGGGGGCAGCTCATCGCTGAAGCTTTCTTT. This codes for CASRGQLIAEAFF.

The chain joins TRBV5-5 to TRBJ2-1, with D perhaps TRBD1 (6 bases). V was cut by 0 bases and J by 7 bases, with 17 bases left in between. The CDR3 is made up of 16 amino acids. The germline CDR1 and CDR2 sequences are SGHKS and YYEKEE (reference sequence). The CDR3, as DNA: TGTGCCAGCAGCTTGGATGGGGGCGCAAGGGGAAATGAGCAGTTCTTC. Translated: CASSLDGGARGNEQFF. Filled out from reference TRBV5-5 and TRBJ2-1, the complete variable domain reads DAGVTQSPTHLIKTRGQQVTLRCSPISGHKSVSWYQQVLGQGPQFIFQYYEKEERGRGNFPDRFSARQFPNYSSELNVNALLLGDSALYLCASSLDGGARGNEQFFGPGTRLTVL.

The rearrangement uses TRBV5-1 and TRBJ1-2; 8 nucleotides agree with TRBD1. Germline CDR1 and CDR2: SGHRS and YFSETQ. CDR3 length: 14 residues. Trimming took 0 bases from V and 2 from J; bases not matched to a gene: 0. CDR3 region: CASSLGQGNYGYTF. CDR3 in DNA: TGCGCCAGCAGCTTGGGACAGGGGAACTATGGCTACACCTTC.

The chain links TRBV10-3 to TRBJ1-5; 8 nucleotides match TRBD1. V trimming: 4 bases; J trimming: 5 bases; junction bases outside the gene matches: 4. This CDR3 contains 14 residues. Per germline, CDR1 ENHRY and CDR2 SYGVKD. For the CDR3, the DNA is TGTGCCATCAGTGTTACAGGGGGTGATCAGCCCCAGCATTTT. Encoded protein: CAISVTGGDQPQHF.

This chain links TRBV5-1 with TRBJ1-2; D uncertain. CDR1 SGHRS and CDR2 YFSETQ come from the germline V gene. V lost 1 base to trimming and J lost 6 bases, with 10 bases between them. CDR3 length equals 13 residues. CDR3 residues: CASSLTTGDGYTF. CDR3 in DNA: TGCGCCAGCAGCTTGACTACCGGGGATGGCTACACCTTC.

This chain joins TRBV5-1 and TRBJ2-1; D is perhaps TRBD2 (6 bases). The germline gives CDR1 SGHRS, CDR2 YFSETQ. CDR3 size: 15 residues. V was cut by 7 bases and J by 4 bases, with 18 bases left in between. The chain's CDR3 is CASRGSGVGYNEQFF. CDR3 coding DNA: TGCGCCAGCCGGGGGTCCGGGGTCGGGTACAATGAGCAGTTCTTC.

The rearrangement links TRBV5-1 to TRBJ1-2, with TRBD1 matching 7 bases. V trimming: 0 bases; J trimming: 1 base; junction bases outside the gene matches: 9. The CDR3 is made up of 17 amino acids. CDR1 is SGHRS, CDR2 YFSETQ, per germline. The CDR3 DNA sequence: TGCGCCAGCAGCTTGGGCGAGACAGGGTACCTTAACTATGGCTACACCTTC. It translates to CASSLGETGYLNYGYTF.

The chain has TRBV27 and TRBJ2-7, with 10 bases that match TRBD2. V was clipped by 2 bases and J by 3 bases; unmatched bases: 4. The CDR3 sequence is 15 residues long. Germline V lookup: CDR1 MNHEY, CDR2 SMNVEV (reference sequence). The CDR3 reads CASSLQAGGIYEQYF. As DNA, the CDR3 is TGTGCCAGCAGTTTACAAGCGGGAGGGATCTACGAGCAGTACTTC.

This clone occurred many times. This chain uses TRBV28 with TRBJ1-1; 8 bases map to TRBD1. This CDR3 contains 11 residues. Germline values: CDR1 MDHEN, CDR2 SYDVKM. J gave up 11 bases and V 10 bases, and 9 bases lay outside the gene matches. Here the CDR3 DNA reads TGTGCCACCTACAACAGGGGGACGGCTTTCTTT. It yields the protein CATYNRGTAFF.

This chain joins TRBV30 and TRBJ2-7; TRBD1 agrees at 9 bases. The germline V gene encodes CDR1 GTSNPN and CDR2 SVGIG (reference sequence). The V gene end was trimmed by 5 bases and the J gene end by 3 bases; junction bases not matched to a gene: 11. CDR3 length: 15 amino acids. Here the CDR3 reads CAWGPYRGLNYEQYF. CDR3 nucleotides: TGTGCCTGGGGGCCATACAGGGGGCTGAACTACGAGCAGTACTTC.

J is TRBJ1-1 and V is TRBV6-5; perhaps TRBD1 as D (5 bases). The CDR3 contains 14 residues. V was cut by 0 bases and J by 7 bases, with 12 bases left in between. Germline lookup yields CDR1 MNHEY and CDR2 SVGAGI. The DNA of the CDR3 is TGTGCCAGCAGTTACTCGACCGGAGGGGATGAAGCTTTCTTT. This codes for CASSYSTGGDEAFF.

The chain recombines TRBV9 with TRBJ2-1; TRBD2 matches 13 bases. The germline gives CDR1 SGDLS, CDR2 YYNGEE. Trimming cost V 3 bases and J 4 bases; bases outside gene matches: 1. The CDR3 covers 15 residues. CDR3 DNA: TGTGCCAGCAGCGGGACTAGCGGGAGTTACAATGAGCAGTTCTTC. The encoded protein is CASSGTSGSYNEQFF. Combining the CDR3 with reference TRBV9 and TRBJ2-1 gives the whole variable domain DSGVTQTPKHLITATGQRVTLRCSPRSGDLSVYWYQQSLDQGLQFLIQYYNGEERAKGNILERFSAQQFPDLHSELNLSSLELGDSALYFCASSGTSGSYNEQFFGPGTRLTVL.